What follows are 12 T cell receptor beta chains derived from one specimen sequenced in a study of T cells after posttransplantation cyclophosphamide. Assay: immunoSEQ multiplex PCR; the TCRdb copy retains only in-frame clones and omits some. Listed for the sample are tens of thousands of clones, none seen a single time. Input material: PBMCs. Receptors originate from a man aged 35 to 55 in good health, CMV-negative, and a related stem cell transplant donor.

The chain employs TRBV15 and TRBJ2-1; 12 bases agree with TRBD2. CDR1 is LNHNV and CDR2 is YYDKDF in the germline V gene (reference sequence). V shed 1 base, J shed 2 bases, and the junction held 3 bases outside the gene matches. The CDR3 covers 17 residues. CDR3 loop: CATSRGTSGRTYNEQFF. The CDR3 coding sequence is TGTGCCACCAGCAGAGGTACTAGCGGGAGGACCTACAATGAGCAGTTCTTC. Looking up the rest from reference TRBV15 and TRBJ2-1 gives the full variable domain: DAMVIQNPRYQVTQFGKPVTLSCSQTLNHNVMYWYQQKSSQAPKLLFHYYDKDFNNEADTPDNFQSRRPNTSFCFLDIRSPGLGDTAMYLCATSRGTSGRTYNEQFFGPGTRLTVL.

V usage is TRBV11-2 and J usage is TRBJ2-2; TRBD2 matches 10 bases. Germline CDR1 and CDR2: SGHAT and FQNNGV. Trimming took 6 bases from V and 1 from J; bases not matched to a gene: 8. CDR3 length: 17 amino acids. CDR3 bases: TGTGCCAGCAGTACCCCGACTAGCGGGTGGAACACCGGGGAGCTGTTTTTT. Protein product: CASSTPTSGWNTGELFF.

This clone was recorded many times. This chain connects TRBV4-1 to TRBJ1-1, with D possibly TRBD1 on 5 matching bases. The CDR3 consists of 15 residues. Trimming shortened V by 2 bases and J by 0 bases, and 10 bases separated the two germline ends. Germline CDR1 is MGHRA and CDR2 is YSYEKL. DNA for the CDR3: TGCGCCAGCAGCCAAAAGGGAGGGGTGAACACTGAAGCTTTCTTT. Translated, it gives CASSQKGGVNTEAFF.

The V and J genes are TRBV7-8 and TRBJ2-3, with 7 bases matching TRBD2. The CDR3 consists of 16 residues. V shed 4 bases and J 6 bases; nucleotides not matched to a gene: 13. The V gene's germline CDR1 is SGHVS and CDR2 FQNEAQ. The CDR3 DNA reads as TGTGCCAGCAGCTCAAGACTAGCCGCAGCCCCGGATACGCAGTATTTT. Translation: CASSSRLAAAPDTQYF.

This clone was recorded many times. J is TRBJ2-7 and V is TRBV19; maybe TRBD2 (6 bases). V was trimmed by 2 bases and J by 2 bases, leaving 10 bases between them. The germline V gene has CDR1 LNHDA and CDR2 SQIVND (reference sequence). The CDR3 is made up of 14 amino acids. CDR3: CASSITGTPYEQYF. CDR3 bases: TGTGCCAGTAGTATAACTGGGACTCCCTACGAGCAGTACTTC.

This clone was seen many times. The CDR3: CASSLAQVSVRGNEKLFF. In DNA form, the CDR3 reads TGTGCCAGCAGCTTGGCCCAGGTCTCGGTTCGGGGTAATGAAAAACTGTTTTTT. This sequence joins TRBV5-5 and TRBJ1-4; D call uncertain. The CDR3 covers 18 residues. V gave up 0 bases and J gave up 4 bases, with 19 bases separating them. CDR1 is SGHKS and CDR2 is YYEKEE in the germline V gene (reference sequence).

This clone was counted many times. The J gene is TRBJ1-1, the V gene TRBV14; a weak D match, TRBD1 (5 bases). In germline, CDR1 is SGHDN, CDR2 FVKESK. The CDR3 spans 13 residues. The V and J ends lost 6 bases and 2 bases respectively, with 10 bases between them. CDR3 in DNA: TGTGCCAGCAGTTCAACAGGTAACACTGAAGCTTTCTTT. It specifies CASSSTGNTEAFF.

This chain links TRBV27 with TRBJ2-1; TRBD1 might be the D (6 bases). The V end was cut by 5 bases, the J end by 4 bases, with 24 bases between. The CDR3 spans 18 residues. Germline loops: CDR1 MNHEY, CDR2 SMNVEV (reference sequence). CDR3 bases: TGTGCCAGCAGTCTGAGATGGACCTCAGGGGCGACGTACAATGAGCAGTTCTTC. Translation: CASSLRWTSGATYNEQFF.

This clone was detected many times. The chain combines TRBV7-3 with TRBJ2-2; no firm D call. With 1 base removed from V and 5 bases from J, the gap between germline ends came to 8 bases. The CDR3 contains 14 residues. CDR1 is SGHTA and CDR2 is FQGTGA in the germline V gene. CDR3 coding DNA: TGTGCCAGCAGCTTAAGCGCGCTAACCGGGGAGCTGTTTTTT. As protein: CASSLSALTGELFF.

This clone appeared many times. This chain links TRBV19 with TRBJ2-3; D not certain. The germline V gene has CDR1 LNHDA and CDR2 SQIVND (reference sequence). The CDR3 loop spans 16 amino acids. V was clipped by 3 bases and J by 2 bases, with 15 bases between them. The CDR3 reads CASSIRDTSTTDTQYF. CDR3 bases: TGTGCCAGTAGTATTCGCGACACCAGTACCACAGATACGCAGTATTTT.

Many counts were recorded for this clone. The CDR3 DNA reads as TGTGCCACCAGCAGACCCATAGCTACAGGGCGGTCGCGGGACGAGCAGTACTTC. Translation gives CATSRPIATGRSRDEQYF. The chain combines TRBV15 with TRBJ2-7; possible D gene TRBD1, 6 bases. CDR1 and CDR2 from the germline V gene are LNHNV and YYDKDF (reference sequence). There are 18 residues in the CDR3. V was pared by 2 bases and J by 5 bases, with 25 bases between.

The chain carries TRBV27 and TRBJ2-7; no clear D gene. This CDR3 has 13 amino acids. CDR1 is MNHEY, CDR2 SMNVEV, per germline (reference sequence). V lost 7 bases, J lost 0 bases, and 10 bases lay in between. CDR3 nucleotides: TGTGCCAGCACCCCGCGGAGCTCCTACGAGCAGTACGTC. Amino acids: CASTPRSSYEQYV.